This TCR beta chain was sequenced for a study of T cells after posttransplantation cyclophosphamide (dated by TCRdb to the mid-2010s). As for the study more broadly: Using TRB sequencing, the study followed how the T cell repertoire rebuilt after myeloablative bone marrow transplantation with posttransplantation cyclophosphamide given as GVHD prophylaxis. Public TRB sequences were searched against a database of over 3,600 sequences associated with responses to pathogens, tumor antigens, self-antigens and alloantigens. Antigen receptor sequencing was done on samples from some 40 PTCy-treated patients and from about 17 related bone marrow donors of those patients. TRA and TRB clonality were tightly correlated in 9 or 10 samples, so subsequent TCR analyses focused on TRB only. Blood from every one of the approximately 37 PTCy patients who had 1-year posttransplant specimens underwent TRB sequencing. TRB sequencing was also done on up to roughly 3 additional blood samples from 2 to 5.2 years after transplant in 3 patients, and on pretransplant blood from several patients. Study-wide conclusions, independent of this receptor: Donor-recipient similarity was low at 1-2 months but increased during the first year, and donor CD8+ memory clones often dominated later blood repertoires. The TRB repertoires of T cells infiltrating skin or the GI tract showed only limited overlap with the TRB repertoires found in blood. Across approximately 45 patients, recipient CMV seropositivity and CMV reactivation were highly associated with TRB clonality; PTCy diversity was similar to CNI/methotrexate controls.

This clone occurred many times. Its recognized antigen is unknown. No per-base quality is available; no much larger clone lies one base away. V was cut back by 0 bases and J by 6 bases, leaving a gap of 10 bases between them. Taken from cysteine to phenylalanine, the CDR3 has 14 residues. Only the CDR3 DNA is retained, 42 bases long and in frame from the first base. CDR1 and CDR2 were assigned from the germline V gene as SGDLS and YYNGEE. TRB sequencing was run on genomic DNA with either the immunoSEQ assay at survey resolution or the hsTCRB kit. Processing in the source paper ran as follows. Initial read processing used immunoSEQ software, and repertoire analyses used the LymphoSeq R package. Clonality was computed as 1 minus normalized Shannon entropy; Gini coefficient was also calculated for each TRB dataset. Phenotypes of unsorted samples were inferred by mapping TRB sequences from sorted subsets of the recipient or donor onto the same recipient's unsorted samples. TCRdb carries this immuneACCESS record with in-frame sequences only. Its versions omit some clonotypes, under half of them owing to an unresolved V gene in the studies checked, with the rest unexplained. Clone size and the V and J calls come from that table; the DNA yielded D and trimming. In this sample the table shows 40,000 to 55,000 clones, and no singletons are among them. About 2% of the sample is in the top ten clones.

Related bone marrow donors provided peripheral blood samples on the day of marrow donation. Peripheral blood and bone marrow mononuclear cells were isolated by Ficoll-Hypaque density centrifugation and were cryopreserved. The clonotype originates from a man in his forties or fifties in good health, CMV-negative, and a related stem cell transplant donor. The chain is made from TRBV9 and TRBJ2-1; TRBD2 is a weak D gene call, 6 bases matching. What was sequenced was PBMCs. The CDR3 amino acid sequence is: CASSVGSSGNEQFF. The DNA is TGTGCCAGCAGCGTAGGTAGTAGCGGCAATGAGCAGTTCTTC. Reference TRBV9 and TRBJ2-1 genes cover what lies past the CDR3, so the full variable domain is DSGVTQTPKHLITATGQRVTLRCSPRSGDLSVYWYQQSLDQGLQFLIQYYNGEERAKGNILERFSAQQFPDLHSELNLSSLELGDSALYFCASSVGSSGNEQFFGPGTRLTVL.